These T cell receptor beta chains were read from a single sample in a study of control samples from healthy donors and cancer patients. The table came from immunoSEQ multiplex PCR; TCRdb's copy has only in-frame clones and leaves some out. The sample shows approximately 40,000 clones, about 75% of them seen only once. The sample taken for sequencing was formalin-fixed, paraffin-embedded tissue. The receptors originated from a male donor with melanoma. CDR3s include the opening cysteine and the closing phenylalanine or tryptophan. The D gene is left open where the match is weak. Size tells how often a clone was seen (once, few, many) or the class of an expanded clone, and some rows leave it out.

abundance: once
v_gene: TRBV18
d_gene: NA
j_gene: TRBJ2-4
CDR3nt: TGTGCCAGCTCACCAAGGGGGGCGTTAGCCAAAAACATTCAGTACTTC
CDR3aa: CASSPRGALAKNIQYF

abundance: once
v_gene: TRBV6-6
d_gene: NA
j_gene: TRBJ2-7
CDR3nt: TGTGCCAGCAAAAAAACATACGAGCAGTACTTC
CDR3aa: CASKKTYEQYF

abundance: NA
v_gene: TRBV27
d_gene: TRBD2
j_gene: TRBJ2-1
CDR3nt: TGTGCCAGCAGTAGGGCTAGCGGGAGTAATGAGCAGTTCTTC
CDR3aa: CASSRASGSNEQFF

abundance: NA
v_gene: TRBV4-1
d_gene: NA
j_gene: TRBJ2-5
CDR3nt: TGCGCCAGCAGCCAAGGACCCGAGGGAGGGACCCAGTACTTC
CDR3aa: CASSQGPEGGTQYF

abundance: NA
v_gene: TRBV19
d_gene: TRBD1
j_gene: TRBJ1-1
CDR3nt: TGTGCCAGTAGTCTGGAGGGGGCAACTGAAGCTTTCTTT
CDR3aa: CASSLEGATEAFF

abundance: NA
v_gene: TRBV2
d_gene: NA
j_gene: TRBJ1-3
CDR3nt: TGTGCCAGCAGTGAACGAACGGTGCCCATATATTTT
CDR3aa: CASSERTVPIYF

abundance: NA
v_gene: TRBV18
d_gene: TRBD2
j_gene: TRBJ2-6
CDR3nt: TGTGCCAGCTCACCGACTAGCGGGAGGAAGGCTGGGGCCAACGTCCTGACTTTC
CDR3aa: CASSPTSGRKAGANVLTF

abundance: NA
v_gene: TRBV5-6
d_gene: NA
j_gene: TRBJ2-1
CDR3nt: TGTGCCAGCAGCTTTGGGTTCGACGAGCAGTTCTTC
CDR3aa: CASSFGFDEQFF

abundance: many
v_gene: TRBV4-1
d_gene: TRBD1
j_gene: TRBJ2-5
CDR3nt: TGCGCCAGCAGCCTAAGACAGGGACAGAATACCCAAGAGACCCAGTACTTC
CDR3aa: CASSLRQGQNTQETQYF

abundance: NA
v_gene: TRBV6-5
d_gene: NA
j_gene: TRBJ1-4
CDR3nt: TGTGCCAGCAGCATAACAAGGGTTGGGGAAAAACTGTTTTTT
CDR3aa: CASSITRVGEKLFF

abundance: NA
v_gene: TRBV9
d_gene: NA
j_gene: TRBJ2-5
CDR3nt: TGTGCCAGCTCCACAGCGGGCCAACAAGAGACCCAGTACTTC
CDR3aa: CASSTAGQQETQYF

abundance: once
v_gene: TRBV19
d_gene: TRBD1
j_gene: TRBJ2-7
CDR3nt: TGTGCCAGTCAGGGACAGGGGGAGTACGAGCAGTACTTC
CDR3aa: CASQGQGEYEQYF

abundance: NA
v_gene: TRBV6-1
d_gene: NA
j_gene: TRBJ2-7
CDR3nt: TGTGCCAGCAGTGAAAATGAGGAGGGTTTCTATGAGCAGTACTTC
CDR3aa: CASSENEEGFYEQYF

abundance: NA
v_gene: TRBV19
d_gene: NA
j_gene: TRBJ2-5
CDR3nt: TGTGCCAGTAGTCTGGGGAGTGGGGAGACCCAGTACTTC
CDR3aa: CASSLGSGETQYF

abundance: few
v_gene: TRBV10-3
d_gene: NA
j_gene: TRBJ1-1
CDR3nt: TGTGCCACACAGGGGAACACTGAAGCTTTCTTT
CDR3aa: CATQGNTEAFF

abundance: NA
v_gene: TRBV19
d_gene: NA
j_gene: TRBJ2-1
CDR3nt: TGTGCCAGTAGTGCCCCGAGGCGATCATCCCTATACAATGAGCAGTTCTTC
CDR3aa: CASSAPRRSSLYNEQFF

abundance: NA
v_gene: TRBV7-8
d_gene: NA
j_gene: TRBJ2-1
CDR3nt: TGTGCCAGCAGCAACGGGGTGGAGCGTGAGCAGTTCTTC
CDR3aa: CASSNGVEREQFF

abundance: NA
v_gene: TRBV28
d_gene: NA
j_gene: TRBJ1-5
CDR3nt: TGTGCCAGCAGTTTATTGGCGGGCAATGAGCCCCAGCATTTT
CDR3aa: CASSLLAGNEPQHF

abundance: NA
v_gene: TRBV7-9
d_gene: NA
j_gene: TRBJ2-3
CDR3nt: TGTGCCAGCGGGATACAGGGAGATACGCAGTATTTT
CDR3aa: CASGIQGDTQYF

abundance: NA
v_gene: TRBV18
d_gene: NA
j_gene: TRBJ2-7
CDR3nt: TGTGCCAGCTCACCACAGCCAGGCGGGACCTACGAGCAGTACTTC
CDR3aa: CASSPQPGGTYEQYF

abundance: few
v_gene: TRBV7-9
d_gene: NA
j_gene: TRBJ2-4
CDR3nt: TGTGCCAGCAGCTTAGGTGGCGGAGTGGGATCCCTAGCCAAAAACATTCAGTACTTC
CDR3aa: CASSLGGGVGSLAKNIQYF

abundance: NA
v_gene: TRBV10-3
d_gene: NA
j_gene: TRBJ2-5
CDR3nt: TGTGCCATCAGCAGGGTCGGGGAGACCCAGTACTTC
CDR3aa: CAISRVGETQYF

abundance: NA
v_gene: TRBV28
d_gene: TRBD2
j_gene: TRBJ2-7
CDR3nt: TGTGCCACCAGGCCCGGGACTGTCGCTAGCGGTGTTTTAGAGCAGTACTTC
CDR3aa: CATRPGTVASGVLEQYF

abundance: NA
v_gene: TRBV21-1
d_gene: NA
j_gene: TRBJ2-2
CDR3nt: TGTGCCAGCAGCAAAGCTCGGGTAGTAGGGGAGCGGGAGAGCACCGGGGAGCTGTTTTTT
CDR3aa: CASSKARVVGERESTGELFF

abundance: NA
v_gene: TRBV30
d_gene: NA
j_gene: TRBJ2-5
CDR3nt: TGTGCCTGGAGTGACAACTTACTAAGGGAAGAGACCCAGTACTTC
CDR3aa: CAWSDNLLREETQYF

abundance: once
v_gene: TRBV5-8
d_gene: NA
j_gene: TRBJ1-2
CDR3nt: TGTGCCAGCAGCTTCGAAGGGAGTCGCGGCTACACCTTC
CDR3aa: CASSFEGSRGYTF

abundance: NA
v_gene: TRBV7-8
d_gene: NA
j_gene: TRBJ1-1
CDR3nt: TGTGCCAGCAGCCCCTTGGGCACCGGGACTGAAGCTTTCTTT
CDR3aa: CASSPLGTGTEAFF

abundance: NA
v_gene: TRBV9
d_gene: TRBD1
j_gene: TRBJ2-3
CDR3nt: TGTGCCAGTTCCCCGGGACAGAACACAGATACGCAGTATTTT
CDR3aa: CASSPGQNTDTQYF

abundance: few
v_gene: TRBV28
d_gene: NA
j_gene: TRBJ2-5
CDR3nt: TGTGCCAGCAGCCGCCCCCCCCAAGAGACCCAGTACTTC
CDR3aa: CASSRPPQETQYF

abundance: once
v_gene: TRBV28
d_gene: TRBD1
j_gene: TRBJ1-6
CDR3nt: TGTGCCAGCAACAGTCGAGGACAGGGAATTAATTCACCCCTCCACTTT
CDR3aa: CASNSRGQGINSPLHF

abundance: NA
v_gene: TRBV5-6
d_gene: NA
j_gene: TRBJ1-5
CDR3nt: TGTGCCAGCAACTTGAGGAGAACAGGGCGCAATCAGCCCCAGCATTTT
CDR3aa: CASNLRRTGRNQPQHF

abundance: NA
v_gene: TRBV7-9
d_gene: TRBD1
j_gene: TRBJ2-1
CDR3nt: TGTGCCAGCAGCTTGGGACAGGGGTACAATGAGCAGTTCTTC
CDR3aa: CASSLGQGYNEQFF

abundance: NA
v_gene: TRBV29-1
d_gene: NA
j_gene: TRBJ1-1
CDR3nt: TGCAGCGTCCTCAGGGGTGGGGTGAACACTGAAGCTTTCTTT
CDR3aa: CSVLRGGVNTEAFF

abundance: once
v_gene: TRBV19
d_gene: NA
j_gene: TRBJ1-1
CDR3nt: TGTGCCAGTAGTGGGGGTCCAGGGCGAGGCACTGAAGCTTTCTTT
CDR3aa: CASSGGPGRGTEAFF

abundance: NA
v_gene: TRBV10-1
d_gene: NA
j_gene: TRBJ2-1
CDR3nt: TGCGCCAGCAGTGAGGGCCTGGACAATGAGCAGTTCTTC
CDR3aa: CASSEGLDNEQFF

abundance: NA
v_gene: TRBV11-2
d_gene: NA
j_gene: TRBJ2-7
CDR3nt: TGTGCCAGCAGCTTAGGTTGGCAGGGCAGATACGAGCAGTACTTC
CDR3aa: CASSLGWQGRYEQYF

abundance: NA
v_gene: TRBV11-2
d_gene: NA
j_gene: TRBJ2-3
CDR3nt: TGTGCCAGCAGCCATGGGGGGGCAACAGATACGCAGTATTTT
CDR3aa: CASSHGGATDTQYF

abundance: NA
v_gene: TRBV27
d_gene: TRBD2
j_gene: TRBJ2-7
CDR3nt: TGTGCCAGCCGACAGCGGGAGGGCCTCAGCGAGCAGTACTTC
CDR3aa: CASRQREGLSEQYF

abundance: many
v_gene: TRBV11-2
d_gene: TRBD2
j_gene: TRBJ2-1
CDR3nt: TGTGCCAGCAGCTTAGGACTAGCCGGATATGAGCAGTTCTTC
CDR3aa: CASSLGLAGYEQFF

abundance: NA
v_gene: TRBV2
d_gene: TRBD2
j_gene: TRBJ2-1
CDR3nt: TGTGCCAGCCTTAGGGCTAGCGGGAGAGGTAATGAGCAGTTCTTC
CDR3aa: CASLRASGRGNEQFF

abundance: once
v_gene: TRBV6-5
d_gene: NA
j_gene: TRBJ2-2
CDR3nt: TGTGCCAGCAGGGGGGCGGGATGGGGCGCCGGGGAGCTGTTTTTT
CDR3aa: CASRGAGWGAGELFF

abundance: NA
v_gene: TRBV30
d_gene: NA
j_gene: TRBJ2-7
CDR3nt: TGTGCCTGGAGTTTACTGCGGGACCCCTACGAGCAGTACTTC
CDR3aa: CAWSLLRDPYEQYF

abundance: NA
v_gene: TRBV6-5
d_gene: TRBD2
j_gene: TRBJ2-3
CDR3nt: TGTGCCAGCAGTTACGGCCCGGGGGGAGATACGCAGTATTTT
CDR3aa: CASSYGPGGDTQYF

abundance: NA
v_gene: TRBV2
d_gene: NA
j_gene: TRBJ2-7
CDR3nt: TGTGCCAGTACCGGGACACCCCCCTACGAGCAGTACTTC
CDR3aa: CASTGTPPYEQYF

abundance: NA
v_gene: TRBV28
d_gene: NA
j_gene: TRBJ1-3
CDR3nt: TGTGCCAGCAGAGGCCTGGGGGACACCATATATTTT
CDR3aa: CASRGLGDTIYF

abundance: NA
v_gene: TRBV5-3
d_gene: NA
j_gene: TRBJ2-1
CDR3nt: TGTGCCAGAAGCTTGGTGCTAGCGGAGCAGTTCTTC
CDR3aa: CARSLVLAEQFF

abundance: NA
v_gene: TRBV18
d_gene: TRBD2
j_gene: TRBJ2-1
CDR3nt: TGTGCCAGCTCACCACCGAGCGGGAGTAAGGATGAGCAGTTCTTC
CDR3aa: CASSPPSGSKDEQFF

abundance: NA
v_gene: TRBV29-1
d_gene: NA
j_gene: TRBJ2-3
CDR3nt: TGCAGCGTTGAAGGGACAACCGAGACGCAGTATTTT
CDR3aa: CSVEGTTETQYF

abundance: many
v_gene: TRBV3-1/TRBV3-2
d_gene: TRBD1
j_gene: TRBJ2-7
CDR3nt: TGTGCCAGCAGCCGGGGACAGACCTACGAGCAGTACTTC
CDR3aa: CASSRGQTYEQYF

abundance: NA
v_gene: TRBV7-3
d_gene: NA
j_gene: TRBJ2-2
CDR3nt: TGTGCCAGCAGCATGAACAGGGTGAACACCGGGGAGCTGTTTTTT
CDR3aa: CASSMNRVNTGELFF

abundance: NA
v_gene: TRBV27
d_gene: NA
j_gene: TRBJ1-1
CDR3nt: TGTGCCAGCAGACGCAGGGTCTCGAACACTGAAGCTTTCTTT
CDR3aa: CASRRRVSNTEAFF

abundance: medium-sized
v_gene: TRBV6-6
d_gene: TRBD1
j_gene: TRBJ1-6
CDR3nt: TGTGCCAGCAGTTCGACAGGGATCTCACCCCTCCACTTT
CDR3aa: CASSSTGISPLHF

abundance: NA
v_gene: TRBV21-1
d_gene: NA
j_gene: TRBJ1-5
CDR3nt: TGTGCCAGCAGCTTCCGGGCTTGCCAGATCCCACAGCCCCAGCATTTT
CDR3aa: CASSFRACQIPQPQHF

abundance: few
v_gene: TRBV28
d_gene: NA
j_gene: TRBJ2-1
CDR3nt: TGTGCCAGCAGTTTATGGACGGATGAGCAGTTCTTC
CDR3aa: CASSLWTDEQFF

abundance: NA
v_gene: TRBV28
d_gene: TRBD2
j_gene: TRBJ2-3
CDR3nt: TGTGCCATCGGGACTAGCGGGAGTGCCAAATTGGGTACGCAGTATTTT
CDR3aa: CAIGTSGSAKLGTQYF

abundance: NA
v_gene: TRBV19
d_gene: TRBD1
j_gene: TRBJ1-2
CDR3nt: TGTGCCAGTAGCCGACAGGGTGGTGGCTACACCTTC
CDR3aa: CASSRQGGGYTF

abundance: many
v_gene: TRBV19
d_gene: TRBD1
j_gene: TRBJ1-1
CDR3nt: TGTGCCAGTAGTACCTGGACAGGGAACGCTTTCTTT
CDR3aa: CASSTWTGNAFF

abundance: NA
v_gene: TRBV4-2
d_gene: NA
j_gene: TRBJ2-3
CDR3nt: TGTGCCAGCAGCCCCCGTAGCGAAGATACGCAGTATTTT
CDR3aa: CASSPRSEDTQYF

abundance: once
v_gene: TRBV3-1/TRBV3-2
d_gene: NA
j_gene: TRBJ1-3
CDR3nt: TGTGCCAGCAGTTCTGGACGTGGCTCTGGAAACACCATATATTTT
CDR3aa: CASSSGRGSGNTIYF